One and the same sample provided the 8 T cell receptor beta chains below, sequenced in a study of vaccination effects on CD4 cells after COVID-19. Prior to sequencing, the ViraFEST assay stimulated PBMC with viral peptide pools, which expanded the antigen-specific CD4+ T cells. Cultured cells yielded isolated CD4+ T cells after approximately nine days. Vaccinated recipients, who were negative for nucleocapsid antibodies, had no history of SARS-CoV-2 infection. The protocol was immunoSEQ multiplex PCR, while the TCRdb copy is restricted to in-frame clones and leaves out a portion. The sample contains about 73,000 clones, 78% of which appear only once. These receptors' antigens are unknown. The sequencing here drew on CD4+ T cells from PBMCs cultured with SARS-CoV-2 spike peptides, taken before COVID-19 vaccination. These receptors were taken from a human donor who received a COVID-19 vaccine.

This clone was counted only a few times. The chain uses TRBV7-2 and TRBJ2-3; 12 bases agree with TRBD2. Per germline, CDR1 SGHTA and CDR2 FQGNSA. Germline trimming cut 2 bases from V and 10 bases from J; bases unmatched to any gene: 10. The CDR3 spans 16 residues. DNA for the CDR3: TGTGCCAGCAGCTTACAGGCTAGCGGGGGGGACTTGGCGCAGTATTTT. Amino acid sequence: CASSLQASGGDLAQYF. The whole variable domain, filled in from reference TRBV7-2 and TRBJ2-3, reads GAGVSQSPSNKVTEKGKDVELRCDPISGHTALYWYRQSLGQGLEFLIYFQGNSAPDKSGLPSDRFSAERTGGSVSTLTIQRTQQEDSAVYLCASSLQASGGDLAQYFGPGTRLTVL.

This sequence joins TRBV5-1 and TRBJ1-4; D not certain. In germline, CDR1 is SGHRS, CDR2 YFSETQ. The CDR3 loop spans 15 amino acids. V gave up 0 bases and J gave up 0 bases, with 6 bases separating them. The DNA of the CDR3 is TGCGCCAGCAGCTTGGGCGGATCAACTAATGAAAAACTGTTTTTT. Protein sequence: CASSLGGSTNEKLFF.

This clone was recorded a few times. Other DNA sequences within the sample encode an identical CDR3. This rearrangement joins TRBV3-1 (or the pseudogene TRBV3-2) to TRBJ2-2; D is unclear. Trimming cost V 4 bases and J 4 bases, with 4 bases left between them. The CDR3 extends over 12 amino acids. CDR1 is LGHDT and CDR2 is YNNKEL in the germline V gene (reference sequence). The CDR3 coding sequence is TGTGCCAGCAGCCCCAGCACCGGGGAGCTGTTTTTT. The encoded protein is CASSPSTGELFF.

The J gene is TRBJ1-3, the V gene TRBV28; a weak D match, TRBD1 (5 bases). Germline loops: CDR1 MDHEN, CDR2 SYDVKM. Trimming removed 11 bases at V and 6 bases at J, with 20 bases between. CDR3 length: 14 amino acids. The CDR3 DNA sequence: TGTGCCGGGCAGGAGGGCGGGGGGTTAAACACCATATATTTT. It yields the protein CAGQEGGGLNTIYF.

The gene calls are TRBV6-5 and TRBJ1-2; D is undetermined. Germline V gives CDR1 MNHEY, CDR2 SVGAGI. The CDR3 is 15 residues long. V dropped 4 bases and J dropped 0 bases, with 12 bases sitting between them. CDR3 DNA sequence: TGTGCCAGCAGTTCCCCCAGCGTAGCTAACTATGGCTACACCTTC. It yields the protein CASSSPSVANYGYTF.

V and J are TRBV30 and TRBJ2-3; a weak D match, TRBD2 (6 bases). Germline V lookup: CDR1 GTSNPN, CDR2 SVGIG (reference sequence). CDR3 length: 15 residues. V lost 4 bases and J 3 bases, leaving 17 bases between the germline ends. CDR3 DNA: TGTGCCTGGAACCCCCAGTGGGGGGTTACAGATACGCAGTATTTT. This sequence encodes CAWNPQWGVTDTQYF.

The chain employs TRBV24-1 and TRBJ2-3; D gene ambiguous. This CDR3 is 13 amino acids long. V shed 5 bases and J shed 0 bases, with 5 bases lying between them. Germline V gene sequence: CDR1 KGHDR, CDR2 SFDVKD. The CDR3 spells CATSGTSTDTQYF. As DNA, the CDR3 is TGTGCCACCAGTGGCACTAGCACAGATACGCAGTATTTT.

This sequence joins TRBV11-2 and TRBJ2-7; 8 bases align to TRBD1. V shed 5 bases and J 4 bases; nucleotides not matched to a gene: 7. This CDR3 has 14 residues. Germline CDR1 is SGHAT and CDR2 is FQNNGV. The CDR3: CASSRSDRGYEQYV. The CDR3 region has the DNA TGTGCCAGCAGCCGATCCGACAGGGGATACGAGCAGTACGTC.